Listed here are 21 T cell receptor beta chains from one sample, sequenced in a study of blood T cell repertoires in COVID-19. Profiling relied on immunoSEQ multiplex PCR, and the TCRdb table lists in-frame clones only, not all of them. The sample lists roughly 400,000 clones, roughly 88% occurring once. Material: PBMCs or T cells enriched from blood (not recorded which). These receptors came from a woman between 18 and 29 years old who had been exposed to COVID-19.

The CDR3 is CASSSASVHNEQFF. The CDR3 DNA follows: TGTGCCAGCAGCTCGGCTAGCGTCCACAATGAGCAGTTCTTC. The J gene is TRBJ2-1, the V gene TRBV7-9; D may be TRBD2 (6 bases). The V gene's germline CDR1 is SEHNR and CDR2 FQNEAQ (reference sequence). V lost 4 bases and J 5 bases, leaving 12 bases between the germline ends. The CDR3 runs to 14 residues. Drawing the rest from reference TRBV7-9 and TRBJ2-1, the complete variable domain is DTGVSQNPRHKITKRGQNVTFRCDPISEHNRLYWYRQTLGQGPEFLTYFQNEAQLEKSRLLSDRFSAERPKGSFSTLEIQRTEQGDSAMYLCASSSASVHNEQFFGPGTRLTVL.

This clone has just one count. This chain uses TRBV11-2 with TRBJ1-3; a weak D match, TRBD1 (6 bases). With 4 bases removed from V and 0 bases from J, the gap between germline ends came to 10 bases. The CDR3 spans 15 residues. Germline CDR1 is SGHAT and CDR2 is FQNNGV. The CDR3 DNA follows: TGTGCCAGCAGCTCTTCAGGGGTCTCTGGAAACACCATATATTTT. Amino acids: CASSSSGVSGNTIYF.

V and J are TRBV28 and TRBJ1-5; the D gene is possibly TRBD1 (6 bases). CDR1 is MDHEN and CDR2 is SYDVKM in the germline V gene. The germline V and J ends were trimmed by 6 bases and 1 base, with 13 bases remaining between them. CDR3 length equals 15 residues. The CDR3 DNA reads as TGTGCCAGCAGGCAACAGGGATCGAGCAATCAGCCCCAGCATTTT. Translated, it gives CASRQQGSSNQPQHF.

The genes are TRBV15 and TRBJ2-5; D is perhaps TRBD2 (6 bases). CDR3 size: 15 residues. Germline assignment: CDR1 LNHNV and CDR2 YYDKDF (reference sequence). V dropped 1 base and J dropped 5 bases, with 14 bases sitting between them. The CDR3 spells CATSRALAGRETQYF. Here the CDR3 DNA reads TGTGCCACCAGCAGAGCCCTGGCGGGACGCGAGACCCAGTACTTC.

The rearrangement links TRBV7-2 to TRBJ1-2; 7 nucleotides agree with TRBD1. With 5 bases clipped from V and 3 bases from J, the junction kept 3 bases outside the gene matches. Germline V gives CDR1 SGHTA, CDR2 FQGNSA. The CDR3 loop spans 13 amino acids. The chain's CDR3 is CASSADRYYGYTF. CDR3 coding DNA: TGTGCCAGCAGCGCGGACAGGTACTATGGCTACACCTTC.

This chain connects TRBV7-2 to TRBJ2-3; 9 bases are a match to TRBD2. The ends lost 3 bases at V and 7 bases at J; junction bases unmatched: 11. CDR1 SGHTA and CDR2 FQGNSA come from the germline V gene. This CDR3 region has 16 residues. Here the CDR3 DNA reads TGTGCCAGCAGCTTGGGATCGGGACTAGCTGCCCATACGCAGTATTTT. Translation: CASSLGSGLAAHTQYF.

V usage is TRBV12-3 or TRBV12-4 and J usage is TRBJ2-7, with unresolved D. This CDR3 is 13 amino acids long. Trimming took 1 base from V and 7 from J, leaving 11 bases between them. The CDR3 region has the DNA TGTGCCAGCAGTTTAGGGCACCCCTGGGAGCAGTACTTC. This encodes CASSLGHPWEQYF.

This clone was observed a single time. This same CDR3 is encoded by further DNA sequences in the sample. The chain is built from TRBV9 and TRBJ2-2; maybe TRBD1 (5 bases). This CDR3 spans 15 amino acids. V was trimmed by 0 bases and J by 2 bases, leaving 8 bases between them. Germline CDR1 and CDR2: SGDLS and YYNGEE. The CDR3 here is CASSVGGANTGELFF. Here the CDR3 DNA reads TGTGCCAGCAGCGTAGGTGGGGCTAACACCGGGGAGCTGTTTTTT.

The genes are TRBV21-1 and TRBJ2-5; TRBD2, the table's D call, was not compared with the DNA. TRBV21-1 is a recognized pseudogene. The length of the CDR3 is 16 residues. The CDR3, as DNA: TGTGCCAGCAGCAAATCCCTAGCGGGGGGCGAAGAGACCCAGTACTTC. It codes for CASSKSLAGGEETQYF.

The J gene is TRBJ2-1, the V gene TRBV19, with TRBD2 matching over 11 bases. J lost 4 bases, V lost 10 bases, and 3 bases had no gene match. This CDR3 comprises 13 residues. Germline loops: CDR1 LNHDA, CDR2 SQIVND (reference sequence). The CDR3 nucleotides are TGTGCCATAGCGGGAGGGGGATACAATGAGCAGTTCTTC. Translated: CAIAGGGYNEQFF.

The CDR3 sequence: CASSYVQGARSYGYTF. The DNA for the CDR3 is TGTGCCAGCAGTTACGTACAGGGGGCGCGGAGCTATGGCTACACCTTC. The rearrangement links TRBV6-5 to TRBJ1-2, with 9 bases lining up with TRBD1. Germline V gene lookup returns CDR1 MNHEY and CDR2 SVGAGI. V shed 2 bases, J shed 4 bases, and the junction held 8 bases outside the gene matches. The CDR3 has 16 residues.

In nucleotides, the CDR3 is TGCGCCAGCAGCCAAGACCCCCGGGAGCCCATATCTGGGGAGCTGTTTTTT. Protein product: CASSQDPREPISGELFF. The chain combines TRBV4-1 with TRBJ2-2; a weak D match, TRBD2 (6 bases). With 0 bases removed from V and 8 bases from J, the gap between germline ends came to 19 bases. CDR1 is MGHRA and CDR2 is YSYEKL in the germline V gene. The CDR3 sequence is 17 residues long.

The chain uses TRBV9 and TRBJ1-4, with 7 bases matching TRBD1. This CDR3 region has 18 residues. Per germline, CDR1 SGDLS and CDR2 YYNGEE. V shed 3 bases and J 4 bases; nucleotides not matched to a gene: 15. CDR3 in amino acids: CASSDGQERGEFNEKLFF. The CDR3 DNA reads TGTGCCAGCAGCGATGGACAGGAAAGGGGGGAATTTAATGAAAAACTGTTTTTT.

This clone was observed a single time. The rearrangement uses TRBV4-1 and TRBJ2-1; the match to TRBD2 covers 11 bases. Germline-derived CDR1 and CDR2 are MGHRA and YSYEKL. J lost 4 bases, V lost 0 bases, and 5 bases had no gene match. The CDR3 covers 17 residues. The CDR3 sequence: CASSQDWTSGRYNEQFF. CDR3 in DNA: TGCGCCAGCAGCCAAGATTGGACTAGCGGGCGGTACAATGAGCAGTTCTTC.

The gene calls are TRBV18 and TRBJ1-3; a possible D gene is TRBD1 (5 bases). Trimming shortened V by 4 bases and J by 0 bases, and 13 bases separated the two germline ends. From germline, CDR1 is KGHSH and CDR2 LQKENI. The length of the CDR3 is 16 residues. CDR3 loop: CASSQATGSSGNTIYF. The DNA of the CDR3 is TGTGCCAGCTCACAAGCAACAGGATCCTCTGGAAACACCATATATTTT. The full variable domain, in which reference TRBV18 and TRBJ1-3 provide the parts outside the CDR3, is NAGVMQNPRHLVRRRGQEARLRCSPMKGHSHVYWYRQLPEEGLKFMVYLQKENIIDESGMPKERFSAEFPKEGPSILRIQQVVRGDSAAYFCASSQATGSSGNTIYFGEGSWLTVV.

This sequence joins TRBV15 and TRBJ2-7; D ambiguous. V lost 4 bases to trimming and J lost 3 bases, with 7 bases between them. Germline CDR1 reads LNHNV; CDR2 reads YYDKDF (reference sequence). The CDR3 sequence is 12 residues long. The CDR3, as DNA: TGTGCCACCAGCAATTCCGGCTACGAGCAGTACTTC. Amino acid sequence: CATSNSGYEQYF.

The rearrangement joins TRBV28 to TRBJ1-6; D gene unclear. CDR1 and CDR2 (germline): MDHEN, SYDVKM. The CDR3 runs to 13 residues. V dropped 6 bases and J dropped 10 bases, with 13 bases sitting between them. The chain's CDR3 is CASRDTAGSPLHF. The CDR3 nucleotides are TGTGCCAGCAGAGACACCGCGGGCTCACCCCTCCACTTT.

In nucleotides, the CDR3 is TGTGCCAGTAGTACGGGGTTTAACTATGGCTACACCTTC. This gives the protein CASSTGFNYGYTF. This chain links TRBV19 with TRBJ1-2; D gene ambiguous. CDR3 size: 13 residues. V was trimmed by 4 bases and J by 1 base, leaving 7 bases between them. CDR1 is LNHDA, CDR2 SQIVND, per germline (reference sequence). The full variable domain, with the rest looked up from reference TRBV19 and TRBJ1-2, is DGGITQSPKYLFRKEGQNVTLSCEQNLNHDAMYWYRQDPGQGLRLIYYSQIVNDFQKGDIAEGYSVSREKKESFPLTVTSAQKNPTAFYLCASSTGFNYGYTFGSGTRLTVV.

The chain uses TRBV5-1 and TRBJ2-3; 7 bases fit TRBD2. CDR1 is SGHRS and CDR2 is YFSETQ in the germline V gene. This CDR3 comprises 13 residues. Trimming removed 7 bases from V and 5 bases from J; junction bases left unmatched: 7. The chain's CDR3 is CASGTGGGDTQYF. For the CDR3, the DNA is TGCGCCAGCGGGACGGGAGGAGGAGATACGCAGTATTTT.

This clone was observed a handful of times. CDR3 sequence: CASSKARQGNGYTF. CDR3 in DNA: TGTGCCAGCAGCAAAGCGCGGCAGGGTAATGGCTACACCTTC. The J gene is TRBJ1-2, the V gene TRBV21-1; TRBD1, the table's D call, lacks a check against the DNA. TRBV21-1 has pseudogene status. This CDR3 has 14 residues.

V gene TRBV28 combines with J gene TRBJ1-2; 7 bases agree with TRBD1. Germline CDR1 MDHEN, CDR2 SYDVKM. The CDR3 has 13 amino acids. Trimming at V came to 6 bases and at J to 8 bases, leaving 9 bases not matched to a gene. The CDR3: CASRSGQARGYTF. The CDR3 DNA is TGTGCCAGCAGGTCCGGACAGGCCAGAGGCTACACCTTC.